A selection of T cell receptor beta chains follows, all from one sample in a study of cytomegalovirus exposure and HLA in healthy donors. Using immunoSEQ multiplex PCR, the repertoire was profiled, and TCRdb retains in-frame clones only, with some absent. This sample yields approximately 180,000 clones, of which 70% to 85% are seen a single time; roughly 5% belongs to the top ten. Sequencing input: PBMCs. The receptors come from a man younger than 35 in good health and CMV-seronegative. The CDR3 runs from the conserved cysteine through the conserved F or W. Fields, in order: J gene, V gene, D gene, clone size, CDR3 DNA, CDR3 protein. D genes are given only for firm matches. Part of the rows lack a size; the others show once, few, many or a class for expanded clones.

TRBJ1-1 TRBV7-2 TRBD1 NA TGTGCCAGCAGCCCCCAGTGGGGACAGCTGAACACTGAAGCTTTCTTT CASSPQWGQLNTEAFF
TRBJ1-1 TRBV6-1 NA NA TGTGCCAGCAGTGAATTAGGGGAGGGGACTGAAGCTTTCTTT CASSELGEGTEAFF
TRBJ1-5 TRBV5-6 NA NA TGTGCCAGCAGCTTAGGTGCAGGGCTTCACCAGCCCCAGCATTTT CASSLGAGLHQPQHF
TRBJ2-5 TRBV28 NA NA TGTGCCAGCAGTTTCGGGGGTCAAGAGACCCAGTACTTC CASSFGGQETQYF
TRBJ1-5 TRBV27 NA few TGTGCCAGCAGCGGGATGGGGCAGCCCCAGCATTTT CASSGMGQPQHF
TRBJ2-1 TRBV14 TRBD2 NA TGTGCCAGCTCCCGGACTAGCGGGAATGTAGATGAGCAGTTCTTC CASSRTSGNVDEQFF
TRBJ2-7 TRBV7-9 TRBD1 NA TGTGCAACGGGCAGGGGGAACTACGAGCAGTACTTC CATGRGNYEQYF
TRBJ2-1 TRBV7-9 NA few TGTTCCAGCAGCCAAACTAGCAATGAGCAGTTCTTC CSSSQTSNEQFF
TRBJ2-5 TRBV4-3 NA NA TGCGCCAGCAGCCACGGAACTAGTCCACAAGAGACCCAGTACTTC CASSHGTSPQETQYF
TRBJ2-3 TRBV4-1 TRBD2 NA TGCGCCAGCAGCCAAGAAGGTCGCGGGGGGTGGTCAGATACGCAGTATTTT CASSQEGRGGWSDTQYF
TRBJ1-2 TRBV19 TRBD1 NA TGTGCCAGTAGTATCCCGGACAGGGTCGACTATGGCTACACCTTC CASSIPDRVDYGYTF
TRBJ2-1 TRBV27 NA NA TGTGCCAGCGGAGTCAACAACAATGAGCAGTTCTTC CASGVNNNEQFF
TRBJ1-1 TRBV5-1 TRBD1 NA TGCGCCAGCAGCCCCCAGGGGACAGGGATAGGCGAAGCTTTCTTT CASSPQGTGIGEAFF
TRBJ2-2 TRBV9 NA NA TGTGCCAGCAGCGTAGAGCAAACGAACACCGGGGAGCTGTTTTTT CASSVEQTNTGELFF
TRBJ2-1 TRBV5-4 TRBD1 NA TGTGCCAGCAGCAAACCGGGACAGGGCCAACATGAGCAGTTCTTC CASSKPGQGQHEQFF
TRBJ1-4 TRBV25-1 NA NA TGTGCCAGCAGTGACCCGGTCCGGGGGAATGAAAAACTGTTTTTT CASSDPVRGNEKLFF
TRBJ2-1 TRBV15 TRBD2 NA TGTGCCACCAGCAGAGGTAGCGGGGGGGTCTGGAGGGTACCGTTCTTC CATSRGSGGVWRVPFF
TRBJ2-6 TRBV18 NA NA TGTGCCAGCTCACGTGAAAGACAGGCGAAAATCTCTGGGGCCAACGTCCTGACTTTC CASSRERQAKISGANVLTF
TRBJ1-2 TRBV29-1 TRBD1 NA TGCAGCGTTGAGCTAGGGGCCCGGACAGGGGTCAGGGCCCGGTCCTTC CSVELGARTGVRARSF
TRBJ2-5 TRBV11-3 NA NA NA CASSLEGGFFGETQYF
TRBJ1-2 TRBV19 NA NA TGTGCCAGTAGTATATCCGCTAACTATGGCTACACCTTC CASSISANYGYTF
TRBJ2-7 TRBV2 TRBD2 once TGTGCCACCAAGGTCGGCGGGGGGGCTTTGTACGAGCAGTACTTC CATKVGGGALYEQYF
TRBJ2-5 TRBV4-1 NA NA TGCGCCAGCAGCCAGAGAGATGAAACCCAAGAGACCCAGTACTTC CASSQRDETQETQYF
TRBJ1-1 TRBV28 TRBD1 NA TGTGCCAGTTTAACAGGGGGCGCGCGGGGCACTGAAGCTTTCTTT CASLTGGARGTEAFF
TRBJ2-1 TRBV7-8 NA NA TGTGCCAGCAGCTTAGCCTCGTGGGTCGATCGGGTGAATGAGCAGTTCTTC CASSLASWVDRVNEQFF
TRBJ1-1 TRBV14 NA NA TGTGCCAGCAGCCAAGTAGACTACACTGAAGCTTTCTTT CASSQVDYTEAFF